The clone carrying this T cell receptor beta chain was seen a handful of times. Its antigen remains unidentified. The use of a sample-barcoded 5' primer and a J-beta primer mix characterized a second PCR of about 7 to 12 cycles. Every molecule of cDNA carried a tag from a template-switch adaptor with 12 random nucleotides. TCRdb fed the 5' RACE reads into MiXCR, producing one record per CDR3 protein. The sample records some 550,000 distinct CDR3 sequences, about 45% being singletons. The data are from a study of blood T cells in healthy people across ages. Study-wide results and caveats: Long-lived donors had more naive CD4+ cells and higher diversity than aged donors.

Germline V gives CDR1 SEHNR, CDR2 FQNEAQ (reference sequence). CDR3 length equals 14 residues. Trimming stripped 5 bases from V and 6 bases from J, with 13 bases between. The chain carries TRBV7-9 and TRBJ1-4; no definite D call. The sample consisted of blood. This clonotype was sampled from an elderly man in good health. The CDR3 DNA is TGTGCCAGCAGCCCTACGAGGACGGATGAAAAACTGTTTTTT. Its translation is CASSPTRTDEKLFF.